This entry describes one TCR beta chain. The data belong to a study of control samples from healthy donors and cancer patients. This CDR3 comprises 14 residues. The V gene's germline CDR1 is SGHNT and CDR2 YYREEE (reference sequence). Deletions cut 3 bases from V and 2 bases from J, with 12 bases between. Here immunoSEQ multiplex PCR was the method, and the copy in TCRdb shows in-frame clones only, minus some. Altogether under 450,000 clones are present, 75% to 95% being singletons, with the ten largest covering more than 6%. The clonotype comes from a man aged 35-49 years with head and neck cancer. The sample was PBMCs. The chain recombines TRBV5-4 with TRBJ2-7, with D perhaps TRBD2 (5 bases). The CDR3 DNA follows: TGTGCCAGCAGCTGGGAGACGATTCCCTACGAGCAGTACTTC. Translation: CASSWETIPYEQYF.